Reported below is one TCR beta chain. Sequenced by immunoSEQ multiplex PCR; TCRdb stores in-frame clones only, minus some. The data contain 85,000 to 100,000 clones, around 95% of them singletons. The sample belongs to a study of technical replicates of blood from several donors. This CDR3 spans 20 amino acids. V was clipped by 4 bases and J by 3 bases; unmatched bases: 11. CDR1 MDHEN and CDR2 SYDVKM come from the germline V gene. This chain connects TRBV28 to TRBJ2-2; 16 bases map to TRBD2. Sample: T cells isolated from PBMCs. The origin of this receptor is a human donor in good health. The CDR3 region is CASSSPPGTSGRAHTGELFF. The CDR3 nucleotides are TGTGCCAGCAGTTCCCCACCCGGGACTAGCGGGAGGGCCCACACCGGGGAGCTGTTTTTT.